This entry features one T cell receptor (beta chain) sequence. Its antigen is still unknown. Here immunoSEQ multiplex PCR was the method, and the copy in TCRdb shows in-frame clones only, minus some. The sample records tens of thousands of clones, roughly nine tenths being singletons. This specimen belongs to a study of OX40 agonist ivuxolimab in advanced cancers. As for the study in general: Patients received the agonistic anti-OX40 (CD134) antibody ivuxolimab. Every 2 weeks, patients got intravenous ivuxolimab at one of six dose levels (0.01-10 mg/kg). Study-wide results and caveats: Among the lowest levels of clonal expansion were found in partial responders at 0.1-3.0 mg/kg.

CDR3 size: 12 residues. Looked up from germline, CDR1 is MGHRA and CDR2 is YSYEKL. Trimming took 3 bases from V and 11 from J, leaving 10 bases between them. This TCR was sampled from an adult with an advanced solid tumor such as melanoma, head and neck, liver or kidney cancer. This specimen was CD4+ or CD8+ T cells sorted from blood, taken in a trial of the OX40 agonist ivuxolimab. J is TRBJ1-4 and V is TRBV4-1; D is ambiguous. The DNA for the CDR3 is TGCGCCAGCAGCCAGAACGGTTGGAAACTGTTTTTT. Its protein is CASSQNGWKLFF.